The TCR beta chain described here comes from a study of human T cells and chemical hapten exposure. Time point meaning: patch test 1, 2 weeks after DPC sensitization. Treatment described: therapeutic diphenylcyclopropenone sensitization with weekly scalp DPC. With 1 base removed from V and 5 bases from J, the gap between germline ends came to 9 bases. Germline CDR1 is SGHRS and CDR2 is YFSETQ. The CDR3 is 13 amino acids. TCRdb re-called the RACE reads with MiXCR, one entry per CDR3 protein. The sample carries more than 90,000 distinct CDR3 sequences, roughly a tenth recorded once. This clonotype was detected ten times or more.

The clonotype originates from a man aged 35 to 55 with alopecia areata. Some clones in this sample may be carry-over from other donors' samples. The J gene is TRBJ1-1, the V gene TRBV5-1; D is perhaps TRBD1 (6 bases). This specimen consisted of whole blood, obtained in connection with sensitization to the hapten diphenylcyclopropenone (DPC). The DNA for the CDR3 is TGCGCCAGCAGCTTGTGGCAGGGGACTGAAGCTTTCTTT. Translation: CASSLWQGTEAFF.